This TCR beta chain was profiled in a study of shared clonotypes between healthy human individuals. The assay used deep level. Produced via immunoSEQ multiplex PCR; TCRdb's table is partial and in-frame only. The table records about 2 million clones, about 95% of them present only once. V lost 6 bases to trimming and J lost 3 bases; unmatched junction nucleotides: 8. Per germline, CDR1 LNHDA and CDR2 SQIVND (reference sequence). This CDR3 has 15 amino acids. Naivety among CD8 cells was defined by CD45RO negativity and positive CCR7 selection, thereby excluding terminally differentiated effector memory CD45RA+ cells.

The sample comprised naive CD8+ T cells sorted from blood. This receptor was taken from a man aged 18 to 35 in good health. This chain joins TRBV19 and TRBJ1-1, with 9 bases that match TRBD1. The CDR3 nucleotides read TGTGCCAGTAGCTGGACAGGGGATAAGGACACTGAAGCTTTCTTT. Protein: CASSWTGDKDTEAFF.